The sequence of this TCR beta chain was determined in a study of blood T cell repertoires in COVID-19 (dated by TCRdb to about 2020). Background for the entire study: Samples from collaborators originated in the United States, Italy and Spain and spanned both the acute and convalescent phases of COVID-19. The prospective study material was composed of cDNA or gDNA derived from T cells, B-cell-depleted T cells, or PBMCs. Subjects who had been exposed to COVID-19, were actively infected with it, or had recovered from it provided the deeply sampled blood TCRbeta repertoires that made up the dataset. The repertoires were made available in a free public database intended to serve as a resource for research on the immune response to SARS-CoV-2. Samples were obtained from the ongoing ImmuneRACE study (first 160 participants) and from 1,254 subjects provided by 6 global collaborators. A de-identified subject ID, COVID-19 status, age in years and sex were almost always included in the sample metadata. Where HLA class I and class II types were available, the types were taken from metadata supplied by the sample provider, not from assay-based typing. What the work shows at the level of the full study, not this receptor alone: The amount of clinical and demographic metadata varied by source and participant and was provided uncurated.

Participants in the prospective study were aged roughly 18 to 100 years, lived in about two dozen United States geographic areas, and enrolled through a virtual design. In the prospective study, participants were assigned to cohorts based on the clinical history participants reported in a screening survey and a study questionnaire. In the prospective study, mobile phlebotomists collected whole blood, serum and a nasopharyngeal or oropharyngeal swab from each participant. Participants in the prospective study had the option to provide additional blood draws and questionnaires over a 2-month period. Prospective study blood samples were shipped either frozen or at room temperature before DNA extraction. V and J lose 4 bases and 2 bases, and a span of 5 bases separates them. Inclusive of the bounding cysteine and phenylalanine, the CDR3 is 12 residues long. The CDR3 DNA has 36 bases and is translated from base 1.

Remarks on this clone: Its specific antigen is unknown. Base qualities were left out, and no much larger clone turns up one base away.

The immunoSEQ Assay, a bias-controlled multiplex PCR, was used to amplify TCRbeta CDR3 regions from genomic DNA. Processing in the source paper ran as follows. Nucleated cell counts per sample were estimated from amplification of reference gene primers within the assay. Sequence reads were collapsed and filtered to measure the absolute abundance of every unique TCRbeta CDR3 rearrangement. For each sample, productive Simpson clonality was calculated as the square root of Simpson's diversity index across productive rearrangements. Held by TCRdb, this immuneACCESS table contains in-frame sequences only and omits some clones. Under half of the omission traces to an unresolved V gene where checked; the cause of the rest is unknown. The V and J calls and the clone size are those of that table, but D and trimming were determined from the DNA. The sample table records about 400,000 clones; around 90% of these occur just once. The top ten clones comprise roughly 1.8% of the sample.

The TCR comes from a woman under 30 with acute COVID-19. The chain was built from TRBV12-3 or TRBV12-4 and TRBJ1-1, with the D gene uncertain. Sequencing used PBMCs or T cells enriched from blood (not recorded which). The CDR3 region: CASSYINTEAFF. The sequence in DNA is TGTGCCAGCAGTTACATAAACACTGAAGCTTTCTTT.